Below, 28 T cell receptor beta chains from the same sample are listed, as sequenced in a study of blood T cell repertoires in COVID-19. TCRdb's table, derived via immunoSEQ multiplex PCR, lists solely in-frame clones and lacks some. The sample consists of tens of thousands of clones, around 86% of them appearing once. The specimen sequenced was peripheral blood. These receptors all stem from a man in his fifties with active or convalescent COVID-19.

The V gene is TRBV24-1, the J gene TRBJ2-7; D may be TRBD1 (5 bases). Trimming cost V 0 bases and J 3 bases, with 17 bases left between them. Germline V gene sequence: CDR1 KGHDR, CDR2 SFDVKD. The CDR3 totals 17 residues. CDR3 DNA: TGTGCCACCAGTGATTTGATCGTAAGGGGCCCGATCTACGAGCAGTACTTC. It translates to CATSDLIVRGPIYEQYF.

This chain uses TRBV10-3 with TRBJ2-6; unclear D gene. The CDR3 has 16 amino acids. V was cut by 2 bases and J by 4 bases, with 12 bases left in between. Germline V lookup: CDR1 ENHRY, CDR2 SYGVKD. The CDR3 DNA reads TGTGCCATCAGTGAGGCCCACATAACCGGGGCCAACGTCCTGACTTTC. As protein: CAISEAHITGANVLTF.

This clone was seen a handful of times. The V and J genes are TRBV7-2 and TRBJ1-5, with D unresolved. With 1 base removed from V and 6 bases from J, the gap between germline ends came to 10 bases. CDR3 size: 14 residues. Germline lookup yields CDR1 SGHTA and CDR2 FQGNSA. CDR3 in amino acids: CASSLGGGFQPQHF. CDR3 nucleotides: TGTGCCAGCAGCTTAGGTGGAGGTTTTCAGCCCCAGCATTTT.

V and J are TRBV6-5 and TRBJ2-3, with TRBD2 matching 12 bases. This CDR3 region has 14 residues. Germline loops: CDR1 MNHEY, CDR2 SVGAGI. The V gene end was trimmed by 6 bases and the J gene end by 5 bases; junction bases not matched to a gene: 3. CDR3 DNA: TGTGCCAGCAGGACTAGCGGGGGAAGAGATACGCAGTATTTT. Protein sequence: CASRTSGGRDTQYF.

The chain combines TRBV6-5 with TRBJ1-2, with 8 positions matching TRBD1. Germline V lookup: CDR1 MNHEY, CDR2 SVGAGI. With 8 bases clipped from V and 4 bases from J, the junction kept 3 bases outside the gene matches. The CDR3 consists of 12 residues. CDR3 nucleotides: TGTGCCAGCGCACAGGGGGTCTATGGCTACACCTTC. The encoded protein is CASAQGVYGYTF.

The rearrangement uses TRBV5-5 and TRBJ1-2; D is perhaps TRBD1 (5 bases). V was trimmed by 2 bases and J by 8 bases, leaving 19 bases between them. Germline-derived CDR1 and CDR2 are SGHKS and YYEKEE (reference sequence). The CDR3 covers 15 residues. In DNA form, the CDR3 reads TGTGCCAGCAGCTTTCCCTCTGGGGGGACGGGAGGCTACACCTTC. The encoded protein is CASSFPSGGTGGYTF.

This clone was detected only once. The rearrangement joins TRBV25-1 to TRBJ2-7, with TRBD1 as a possible D gene (6 bases). Trimming left V 6 bases short and J 5 bases short, with 14 bases between. Germline V gives CDR1 MGHDK, CDR2 SYGVNS. CDR3 size: 13 residues. This CDR3 is CASRGSRGHEQYF. CDR3 nucleotides: TGTGCCAGCAGAGGCTCCAGGGGCCACGAGCAGTACTTC.

This chain uses TRBV9 with TRBJ1-2, with D tentatively TRBD1 (5 bases). CDR1 SGDLS and CDR2 YYNGEE come from the germline V gene. Between the trimmed V and J ends, which lost 8 bases and 4 bases, there was a span of 12 bases. This CDR3 comprises 12 residues. The CDR3 region is CASSREGYGYTF. Here the CDR3 DNA reads TGTGCCAGTTCCAGGGAGGGCTATGGCTACACCTTC. Combining the CDR3 with reference TRBV9 and TRBJ1-2 gives the whole variable domain DSGVTQTPKHLITATGQRVTLRCSPRSGDLSVYWYQQSLDQGLQFLIQYYNGEERAKGNILERFSAQQFPDLHSELNLSSLELGDSALYFCASSREGYGYTFGSGTRLTVV.

The chain has TRBV3-1 (or the pseudogene TRBV3-2) and TRBJ1-3; 10 bases agree with TRBD1. The length of the CDR3 is 15 residues. In germline, CDR1 is LGHDT, CDR2 YNNKEL (reference sequence). With 4 bases clipped from V and 4 bases from J, the junction kept 4 bases outside the gene matches. CDR3 sequence: CASSLGTGVGNTIYF. CDR3 sequence (DNA): TGTGCCAGCAGCCTCGGGACAGGGGTCGGAAACACCATATATTTT.

This clone was counted once. This sequence joins TRBV25-1 and TRBJ1-1; no reliable D call. Germline CDR1 is MGHDK and CDR2 is SYGVNS. This CDR3 contains 14 residues. With 4 bases removed from V and 5 bases from J, the gap between germline ends came to 14 bases. The CDR3 DNA sequence: TGTGCCAGCAGTGCGCGGGCTTCGAGGACTGAAGCTTTCTTT. Translating it yields CASSARASRTEAFF.

This clone was found once. J is TRBJ1-4 and V is TRBV19; 9 positions agree with TRBD1. This CDR3 region has 15 residues. Trimming removed 1 base from V and 6 bases from J; junction bases left unmatched: 3. The germline V gene encodes CDR1 LNHDA and CDR2 SQIVND (reference sequence). CDR3 loop: CASSIAQGAYEKLFF. DNA for the CDR3: TGTGCCAGTAGTATAGCACAGGGGGCGTATGAAAAACTGTTTTTT.

V and J are TRBV19 and TRBJ2-7; D may be TRBD2 (6 bases). V dropped 7 bases and J dropped 7 bases, with 14 bases sitting between them. Germline V gene sequence: CDR1 LNHDA, CDR2 SQIVND (reference sequence). This CDR3 has 12 amino acids. The CDR3 sequence is CASNLGGGEQYF. In DNA form, the CDR3 reads TGTGCCAGTAATCTGGGGGGAGGTGAGCAGTACTTC. Complete variable domain (other parts from reference TRBV19 and TRBJ2-7): DGGITQSPKYLFRKEGQNVTLSCEQNLNHDAMYWYRQDPGQGLRLIYYSQIVNDFQKGDIAEGYSVSREKKESFPLTVTSAQKNPTAFYLCASNLGGGEQYFGPGTRLTVT.

J is TRBJ1-1 and V is TRBV3-1 (or the pseudogene TRBV3-2); TRBD1 might be the D (5 bases). Germline V gene sequence: CDR1 LGHDT, CDR2 YNNKEL (reference sequence). With 1 base removed from V and 4 bases from J, the gap between germline ends came to 10 bases. The CDR3 sequence is 14 residues long. CDR3 nucleotide sequence: TGTGCCAGCAGCCAAGTTCCGGGGGTCACTGAAGCTTTCTTT. Translating gives CASSQVPGVTEAFF.

The V gene is TRBV5-1, the J gene TRBJ1-4, with D possibly being TRBD1 (5 bases). The CDR3 extends over 15 amino acids. Trimming removed 4 bases at V and 4 bases at J, with 14 bases between. CDR1 and CDR2 (germline): SGHRS, YFSETQ. The CDR3 region has the DNA TGCGCCAGCAGCACGGACCCAGGGTTTAATGAAAAACTGTTTTTT. As protein: CASSTDPGFNEKLFF.

The chain carries TRBV11-2 and TRBJ2-5, with a possible D match to TRBD2 (5 bases). Deletions cut 0 bases from V and 7 bases from J, with 6 bases between. Per the germline V gene, CDR1 is SGHAT and CDR2 is FQNNGV. This CDR3 has 12 residues. DNA for the CDR3: TGTGCCAGCAGCTTAGATCGGGGGACCCAGTACTTC. It codes for CASSLDRGTQYF.

The chain uses TRBV3-1 (or the pseudogene TRBV3-2) and TRBJ2-7; 10 bases are shared with TRBD2. This CDR3 has 17 amino acids. Losses at the gene ends were 2 bases for V and 2 bases for J; bases not matched to a gene: 9. CDR1 is LGHDT and CDR2 is YNNKEL in the germline V gene (reference sequence). The CDR3 region is CASSQIPLAGETYEQYF. The CDR3 DNA reads TGTGCCAGCAGCCAAATACCTCTAGCGGGGGAGACCTACGAGCAGTACTTC.

This clone was observed a single time. This chain uses TRBV3-1 (or the pseudogene TRBV3-2) with TRBJ2-2; TRBD2 aligns across 9 bases. Germline CDR1 and CDR2: LGHDT and YNNKEL (reference sequence). This CDR3 is built from 15 residues. The J segment lost 5 bases and the V segment lost 3 bases, leaving 4 bases of the junction unmatched. CDR3 bases: TGTGCCAGCAGCCAGGCTAGCGGGGTTACCGGGGAGCTGTTTTTT. Amino acid sequence: CASSQASGVTGELFF.

A few counts support this clone. The chain has TRBV9 and TRBJ2-1, with TRBD2 as a possible D gene (6 bases). Germline V CDR1 and CDR2: SGDLS, YYNGEE. V was shortened by 4 bases and J by 0 bases, with 14 bases between the two germline ends. The CDR3 consists of 16 residues. The CDR3 spells CASSTLAASSYNEQFF. The CDR3 nucleotides are TGTGCCAGCAGCACCTTAGCGGCCAGCTCCTACAATGAGCAGTTCTTC.

This chain links TRBV11-3 with TRBJ1-1, with D tentatively TRBD1 (6 bases). The CDR3 covers 13 residues. Germline-derived CDR1 and CDR2 are SGHNT and YENEEA. V was clipped by 1 base and J by 7 bases, with 10 bases between them. In DNA, the CDR3 is TGTGCCAGCAGCTTAGGGACAGATCTTGAAGCTTTCTTT. It specifies CASSLGTDLEAFF.

V gene TRBV24-1 combines with J gene TRBJ1-3; TRBD1 is a possible D gene (5 bases). Germline lookup yields CDR1 KGHDR and CDR2 SFDVKD. The CDR3 covers 14 residues. The germline V and J ends were trimmed by 7 bases and 2 bases, with 11 bases remaining between them. The CDR3 nucleotides read TGTGCCACCAGGAAGCCAGGGCCTGGAAACACCATATATTTT. Its protein product is CATRKPGPGNTIYF.

This chain joins TRBV2 and TRBJ1-6; TRBD1 matches at 10 bases. Trimming at V came to 10 bases and at J to 7 bases, leaving 13 bases not matched to a gene. The CDR3 consists of 16 residues. Germline CDR1 SNHLY, CDR2 FYNNEI. CDR3 in DNA: TGTGCCACCGCGCCAGGGGACAGGGGACGGAATTCACCCCTCCACTTT. Residues: CATAPGDRGRNSPLHF.

As concerns this clone: The germline gene is not matched at one end of the junction; a read error may be the cause. J is TRBJ2-3 and V is TRBV5-4; no definite D call. The CDR3 spans 12 residues. Germline loops: CDR1 SGHNT, CDR2 YYREEE (reference sequence). The CDR3 protein is CASRGSEARSKF. CDR3 bases: TGTGCCAGCAGAGGATCTGAGGCAAGGTCCAAATTT.

In DNA form, the CDR3 reads TGTGCCAGCAGCACGAGACTAGCGGGAGGGAGGGGGAACATTCAGTACTTC. Its protein product is CASSTRLAGGRGNIQYF. The V and J genes are TRBV4-2 and TRBJ2-4; 14 bases align to TRBD2. Germline CDR1 LGHNA, CDR2 YNFKEQ. The ends lost 5 bases at V and 7 bases at J; junction bases unmatched: 10. There are 17 residues in the CDR3.

The V and J genes are TRBV5-1 and TRBJ2-5, with D possibly being TRBD1 (5 bases). Trimming stripped 0 bases from V and 4 bases from J, with 16 bases between. Germline-derived CDR1 and CDR2 are SGHRS and YFSETQ. The CDR3 covers 16 residues. CDR3 loop: CASSLGTQGWTETQYF. CDR3 DNA: TGCGCCAGCAGCTTGGGAACCCAGGGCTGGACAGAGACCCAGTACTTC.

J is TRBJ1-2 and V is TRBV5-1; tentative D call: TRBD1 (5 bases). There are 16 residues in the CDR3. Deletions cut 7 bases from V and 2 bases from J, with 21 bases between. Per germline, CDR1 SGHRS and CDR2 YFSETQ. CDR3 in amino acids: CASQPGSTVPNYGYTF. CDR3 nucleotides: TGCGCCAGCCAGCCAGGATCGACAGTCCCGAACTATGGCTACACCTTC.

This chain uses TRBV28 with TRBJ1-1, with TRBD1 matching 10 bases. Germline CDR1 is MDHEN and CDR2 is SYDVKM. The V and J ends lost 8 bases and 4 bases, in that order; junction bases with no gene match: 7. This CDR3 region has 14 residues. The chain's CDR3 is CASEPGQGFTEAFF. The CDR3 coding sequence is TGTGCCAGCGAACCGGGACAGGGGTTCACTGAAGCTTTCTTT.

J is TRBJ2-5 and V is TRBV7-2, with 12 bases fitting TRBD2. Germline V gene data show CDR1 as SGHTA and CDR2 as FQGNSA. V lost 0 bases to trimming and J lost 0 bases; unmatched junction nucleotides: 8. The CDR3 spans 19 residues. CDR3 in amino acids: CASSLAPEGLAGYQETQYF. DNA for the CDR3: TGTGCCAGCAGCTTAGCCCCAGAAGGACTAGCGGGGTACCAAGAGACCCAGTACTTC. Full variable domain (outside the CDR3, taken from reference TRBV7-2 and TRBJ2-5): GAGVSQSPSNKVTEKGKDVELRCDPISGHTALYWYRQSLGQGLEFLIYFQGNSAPDKSGLPSDRFSAERTGGSVSTLTIQRTQQEDSAVYLCASSLAPEGLAGYQETQYFGPGTRLLVL.

The chain has TRBV15 and TRBJ2-3; TRBD2 aligns across 12 bases. The CDR3 is 15 amino acids. The V segment lost 8 bases and the J segment 6 bases; nucleotides outside the gene matches: 9. Looked up from germline, CDR1 is LNHNV and CDR2 is YYDKDF (reference sequence). CDR3 coding DNA: TGTGCCACCCGCCCTAGCGGGAGGGGGGGGGATACGCAGTATTTT. It codes for CATRPSGRGGDTQYF.